A selection of T cell receptor beta chains follows, all from one sample in a study of neurological immune-mediated disorders. TCRdb recomputed calls from the 5' RACE reads with MiXCR, one row per CDR3 protein. The table lists 54,000 or so distinct CDR3 sequences, around 4% of them singletons. Sequencing was carried out using PBMCs. The receptors were gathered from a man aged 60 to 69 with multiple sclerosis. Both conserved end residues are part of each CDR3. D genes are given only for firm matches. Part of the rows lack a size; the others show once, few, many or a class for expanded clones.

cdr3_nt | cdr3_aa | cdr3_length | j_call | clone_size | v_call | d_call
TGTGCCACCAGCAGAGATTACGGGAGGAATCACTACGAGCAGTACTTC | CATSRDYGRNHYEQYF | 16 | TRBJ2-7 | many | TRBV15 | TRBD2
TGCAGTGCTTCGCGACCGGGACAGGGGATAATAAATCAGCCCCAGCATTTT | CSASRPGQGIINQPQHF | 17 | TRBJ1-5 | many | TRBV20-1 | TRBD1
TGTGCCAGCAGTCTGTCAGGGGCGGGGTCCTACAATGAGCAGTTCTTC | CASSLSGAGSYNEQFF | 16 | TRBJ2-1 | many | TRBV28 | -
TGTGCCAGCAGCTTGGTTCAGGGAGGGAGCACAGATACGCAGTATTTT | CASSLVQGGSTDTQYF | 16 | TRBJ2-3 | few | TRBV5-5 | TRBD2
TGCGCCAGCGCCTTGACAGGGACCGCTGAAGCTTTCTTT | CASALTGTAEAFF | 13 | TRBJ1-1 | many | TRBV5-1 | TRBD1
TGTGCCAGCAGCTTAGAAGGAAGCGGGAGGGAGACCCAGTACTTC | CASSLEGSGRETQYF | 15 | TRBJ2-5 | many | TRBV7-9 | TRBD2
TGTGCCAGCAGTCTAGCACAACTAGCGGGAGGGCCGGATACGCAGTATTTT | CASSLAQLAGGPDTQYF | 17 | TRBJ2-3 | many | TRBV28 | TRBD2
TGTGCCAGCAGTTACACTGAGGACAGCCCAGCCACCTTC | CASSYTEDSPATF | 13 | TRBJ1-2 | many | TRBV6-5 | -
TGCGCCAGCAGTGAGGTTCAGGGCGGGGGCTACACCTTC | CASSEVQGGGYTF | 13 | TRBJ1-2 | few | TRBV10-2 | -
TGTGCCAGCAGCCGTACAACAGCGAACACTGAAGCTTTCTTT | CASSRTTANTEAFF | 14 | TRBJ1-1 | many | TRBV3-1 | -
TGCGCCAGCAGCTTCGGGGACAGCCCCTATGGCTACACCTTC | CASSFGDSPYGYTF | 14 | TRBJ1-2 | many | TRBV5-1 | TRBD1
TGTGCCAGCAGCTCTTTTGGTAGCAATCAGCCCCAGCATTTT | CASSSFGSNQPQHF | 14 | TRBJ1-5 | many | TRBV7-2 | -
TGCAGTGCGTTCAAAACAGCTAACTATGGCTACACCTTC | CSAFKTANYGYTF | 13 | TRBJ1-2 | many | TRBV20-1 | -
TGCGCCAGCAGCCCCTGGGGGGATGAAGCTTTCTTT | CASSPWGDEAFF | 12 | TRBJ1-1 | - | TRBV5-1 | -
TGTGCCAGCGGGGAGAGTATGCAAGATGGCTACACCTTC | CASGESMQDGYTF | 13 | TRBJ1-2 | - | TRBV18 | -
TGTGCCTGGACTATCGCCGGGGAGCTGTTTTTT | CAWTIAGELFF | 11 | TRBJ2-2 | - | TRBV30 | -
TGCAGCGTTGAACCCCAACTGAACACTGAAGCTTTCTTT | CSVEPQLNTEAFF | 13 | TRBJ1-1 | few | TRBV29-1 | -
TGCAGCGGAGAAATCGGAAACACCATATATTTT | CSGEIGNTIYF | 11 | TRBJ1-3 | few | TRBV29-1 | -
TGCGCCAGCAGCTTGGCCCTCCCCGCAGAGAAGCAGTACTTC | CASSLALPAEKQYF | 14 | TRBJ2-7 | - | TRBV5-1 | -
TGTGCCAGCAGTCGGGCGGGAGTAGGTGGGGAGCAGTACTTC | CASSRAGVGGEQYF | 14 | TRBJ2-7 | many | TRBV7-2 | TRBD2
TGTGCCAGCAGCTTGGGACTAGCGGGGGGTGCTAGCACAGATACGCAGTATTTT | CASSLGLAGGASTDTQYF | 18 | TRBJ2-3 | - | TRBV7-6 | TRBD2
TGCAGTGTCAAACCGACTAGCGGGAGTATCGAGACCCAGTACTTC | CSVKPTSGSIETQYF | 15 | TRBJ2-5 | many | TRBV20-1 | TRBD2
TGTGCCAGCAGCTTAGTCCCCCAGGGCGATATTTACAATGAGCAGTTCTTC | CASSLVPQGDIYNEQFF | 17 | TRBJ2-1 | many | TRBV7-2 | -
TGTGCCAGCTTCCGGGGGGGTAACATCTATGGCTACACCTTC | CASFRGGNIYGYTF | 14 | TRBJ1-2 | many | TRBV12-3/TRBV12-4 | -
TGTGCCAGCTCGGGACAGCCTCTCTCTGGGGCCAACGTCCTGACTTTC | CASSGQPLSGANVLTF | 16 | TRBJ2-6 | many | TRBV6-5 | TRBD1
TGTGCCAGCAGTGACTCTAGCGGGGGGGCAGATACGCAGTATTTT | CASSDSSGGADTQYF | 15 | TRBJ2-3 | few | TRBV6-4 | TRBD2
TGTGACAGTAGCAGAGACACAGATACGCAGTATTTT | CDSSRDTDTQYF | 12 | TRBJ2-3 | - | TRBV7-9 | -
TGTGCCAGCGCAAGCGCCAGCACAGATACGCAGTATTTT | CASASASTDTQYF | 13 | TRBJ2-3 | many | TRBV12-3/TRBV12-4 | -
TGTGCCAGCAGTTACCGGGAGAATCAGCCCCAGCATTTT | CASSYRENQPQHF | 13 | TRBJ1-5 | many | TRBV6-5 | -
TGCAGTGCTAGAAAGTCGTTGGCGGCCAATTCACCCCTCCACTTT | CSARKSLAANSPLHF | 15 | TRBJ1-6 | many | TRBV20-1 | -
TGTGCCAGCAGCACATCCCTACTAGCGGCGGGGGGGGAGCTGTTTTTT | CASSTSLLAAGGELFF | 16 | TRBJ2-2 | many | TRBV7-2 | TRBD2
TGCAGTGCTCACCCCACAGGCGAAGGGTACACTGAAGCTTTCTTT | CSAHPTGEGYTEAFF | 15 | TRBJ1-1 | many | TRBV20-1 | -
TGTGCCAGCAGTTTATTGTGGGACAGCTCCTACGAGCAGTACTTC | CASSLLWDSSYEQYF | 15 | TRBJ2-7 | many | TRBV27 | TRBD1
TGTGCCAGCAGCACCCTAGGGGGAAACACCATATATTTT | CASSTLGGNTIYF | 13 | TRBJ1-3 | few | TRBV12-3/TRBV12-4 | -
TGTGCCGGCCTACAGGGGCGGTTGAACACTGAAGCTTTCTTT | CAGLQGRLNTEAFF | 14 | TRBJ1-1 | many | TRBV6-9 | TRBD1
TGTGCCAGCAGCCAGGATTTGTATGGCTACACCTTC | CASSQDLYGYTF | 12 | TRBJ1-2 | many | TRBV28 | -
TGCAGTGCGTCGGACCTATCAGACATTCAGTACTTC | CSASDLSDIQYF | 12 | TRBJ2-4 | many | TRBV20-1 | -
TGCAGTGCTAGAAATCCAGGTTATTCACCCCTCCACTTT | CSARNPGYSPLHF | 13 | TRBJ1-6 | many | TRBV20-1 | -
TGTGCCAGCAGCCCGATGGGCGATGGCTACACCTTC | CASSPMGDGYTF | 12 | TRBJ1-2 | many | TRBV3-1 | -
TGCAGCGCCCGCGGGAGGAGCTCCTACGAGCAGTACTTC | CSARGRSSYEQYF | 13 | TRBJ2-7 | many | TRBV29-1 | TRBD2
TGCAGCGTTGACGGGGGGAAGTTACGATCTCAGCCCCAGCATTTT | CSVDGGKLRSQPQHF | 15 | TRBJ1-5 | many | TRBV29-1 | -
TGTGCCAGCAGCTCCACGGGACTAGCGGGAGCCTACGAGCAGTACTTC | CASSSTGLAGAYEQYF | 16 | TRBJ2-7 | many | TRBV5-5 | TRBD2
TGTGCCAGCAGCCAAGAAAGCCAAGCGTGGCACACCGGGGAGCTGTTTTTT | CASSQESQAWHTGELFF | 17 | TRBJ2-2 | many | TRBV3-1 | -
TGCAGTGCTAGAGGGTCGGTGAGGAGCTCCTACGAGCAGTACTTC | CSARGSVRSSYEQYF | 15 | TRBJ2-7 | many | TRBV20-1 | -
TGTGCCAGCAGTCCTGGACTAGCGGGGGGGCCAAGCACAGATACGCAGTATTTT | CASSPGLAGGPSTDTQYF | 18 | TRBJ2-3 | - | TRBV7-6 | TRBD2
TGCAGTGCTAGAATCCGGGTAATAGCGGGGGGGCCCGGTGAGCAGTTCTTC | CSARIRVIAGGPGEQFF | 17 | TRBJ2-1 | many | TRBV20-1 | TRBD2
TGTGCCAGCAGACCTCCAGGGTTTGCTGGAAACACCATATATTTT | CASRPPGFAGNTIYF | 15 | TRBJ1-3 | many | TRBV6-5 | -
TGTGCCAGCAGCTTGTCCGGGAGACAGGGAGGGCAAGAGACCCAGTACTTC | CASSLSGRQGGQETQYF | 17 | TRBJ2-5 | many | TRBV5-6 | -
TGCAGTGCTAGAGGGACTAGAGCCCGCACAGATACGCAGTATTTT | CSARGTRARTDTQYF | 15 | TRBJ2-3 | many | TRBV20-1 | TRBD2
TGTGCCAGCAGACTGAAAGGGGGGTTGGGTGAAGCTTTCTTT | CASRLKGGLGEAFF | 14 | TRBJ1-1 | many | TRBV12-3/TRBV12-4 | -
TGCAGTGCCCTGGGGACAGTCAATGAGCAGTTCTTC | CSALGTVNEQFF | 12 | TRBJ2-1 | - | TRBV20-1 | TRBD1
TGTGCCAGCACCACTAGCGGGGCCTACAATGAGCAGTTCTTC | CASTTSGAYNEQFF | 14 | TRBJ2-1 | many | TRBV6-1 | TRBD2
TGCGCCAGCAGCTTGACAGCCCACACAGATACGCAGTATTTT | CASSLTAHTDTQYF | 14 | TRBJ2-3 | many | TRBV5-1 | -
TGCAGCGTTGTTGATTGGGACAGGCCTAACACCGGGGAGCTGTTTTTT | CSVVDWDRPNTGELFF | 16 | TRBJ2-2 | many | TRBV29-1 | TRBD1
TGCAGTGTCCCGACTAGCGGGAACACAGATACGCAGTATTTT | CSVPTSGNTDTQYF | 14 | TRBJ2-3 | - | TRBV20-1 | TRBD2
TGCAGTGCTAGAAGTCATGGCTACACCTTC | CSARSHGYTF | 10 | TRBJ1-2 | many | TRBV20-1 | -
TGTGCCAGCAGCTTAGGGGCGGTGGGGTCCTACGAGCAGTACTTC | CASSLGAVGSYEQYF | 15 | TRBJ2-7 | many | TRBV7-2 | -
TGCGCCGGGGGAATGGGGAGCAATCAGCCCCAGCATTTT | CAGGMGSNQPQHF | 13 | TRBJ1-5 | - | TRBV10-1 | -
TGCGCCAGCAGCGGATGGCAACTAGCGGGGGAAAGCTCCTACAATGAGCAGTTCTTC | CASSGWQLAGESSYNEQFF | 19 | TRBJ2-1 | many | TRBV5-1 | TRBD2